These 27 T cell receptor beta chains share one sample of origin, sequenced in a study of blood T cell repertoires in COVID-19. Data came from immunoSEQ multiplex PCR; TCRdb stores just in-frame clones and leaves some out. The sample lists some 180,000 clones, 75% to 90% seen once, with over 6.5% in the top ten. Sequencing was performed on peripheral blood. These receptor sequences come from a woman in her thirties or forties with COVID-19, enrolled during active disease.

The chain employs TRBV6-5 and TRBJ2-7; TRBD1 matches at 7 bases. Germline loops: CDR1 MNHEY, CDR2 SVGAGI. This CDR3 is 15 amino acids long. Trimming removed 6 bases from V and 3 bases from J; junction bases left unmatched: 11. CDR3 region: CASRTATGPVYEQYF. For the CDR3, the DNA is TGTGCCAGCAGAACCGCGACAGGGCCCGTCTACGAGCAGTACTTC.

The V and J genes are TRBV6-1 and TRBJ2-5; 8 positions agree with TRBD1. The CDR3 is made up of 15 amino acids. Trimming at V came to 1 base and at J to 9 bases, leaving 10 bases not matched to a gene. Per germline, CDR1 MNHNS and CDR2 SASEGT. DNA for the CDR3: TGTGCCAGCAGTGAAGTTGGGACAGGCTCCGGGGCCCAGTACTTC. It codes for CASSEVGTGSGAQYF.

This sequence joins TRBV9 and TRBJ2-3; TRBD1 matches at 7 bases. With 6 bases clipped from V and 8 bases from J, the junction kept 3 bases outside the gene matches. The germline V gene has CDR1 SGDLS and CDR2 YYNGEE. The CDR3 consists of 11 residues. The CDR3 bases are TGTGCCAGCACCTCAGGGGGTACGCAGTATTTT. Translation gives CASTSGGTQYF.

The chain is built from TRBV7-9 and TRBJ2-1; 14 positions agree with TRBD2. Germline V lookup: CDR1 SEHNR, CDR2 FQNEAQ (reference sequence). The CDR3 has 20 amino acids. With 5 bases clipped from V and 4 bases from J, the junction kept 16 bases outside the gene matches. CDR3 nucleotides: TGTGCCAGCAGCACGACAGGGATGGGACTAGCGGGAGCTTCATACAATGAGCAGTTCTTC. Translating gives CASSTTGMGLAGASYNEQFF. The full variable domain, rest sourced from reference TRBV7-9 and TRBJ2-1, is DTGVSQNPRHKITKRGQNVTFRCDPISEHNRLYWYRQTLGQGPEFLTYFQNEAQLEKSRLLSDRFSAERPKGSFSTLEIQRTEQGDSAMYLCASSTTGMGLAGASYNEQFFGPGTRLTVL.

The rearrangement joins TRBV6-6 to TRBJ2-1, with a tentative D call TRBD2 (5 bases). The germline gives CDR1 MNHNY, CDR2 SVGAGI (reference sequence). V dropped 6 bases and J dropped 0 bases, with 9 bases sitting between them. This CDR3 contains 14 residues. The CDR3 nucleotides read TGTGCCAGCAGCAGTGGGAGCTCCTACAATGAGCAGTTCTTC. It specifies CASSSGSSYNEQFF.

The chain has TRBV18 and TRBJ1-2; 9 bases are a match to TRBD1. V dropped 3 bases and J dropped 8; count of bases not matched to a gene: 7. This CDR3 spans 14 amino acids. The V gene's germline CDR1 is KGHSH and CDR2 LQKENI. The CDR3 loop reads CASSPPDRGPGYTF. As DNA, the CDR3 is TGTGCCAGCTCACCTCCGGACAGGGGCCCCGGCTACACCTTC.

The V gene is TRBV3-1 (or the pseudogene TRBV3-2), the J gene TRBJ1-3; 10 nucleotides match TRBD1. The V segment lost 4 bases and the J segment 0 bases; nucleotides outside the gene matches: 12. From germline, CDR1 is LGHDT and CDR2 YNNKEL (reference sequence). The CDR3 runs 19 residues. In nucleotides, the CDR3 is TGTGCCAGCAGCCTCCGGACAGGGGGATTCTTAAGCTCTGGAAACACCATATATTTT. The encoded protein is CASSLRTGGFLSSGNTIYF.

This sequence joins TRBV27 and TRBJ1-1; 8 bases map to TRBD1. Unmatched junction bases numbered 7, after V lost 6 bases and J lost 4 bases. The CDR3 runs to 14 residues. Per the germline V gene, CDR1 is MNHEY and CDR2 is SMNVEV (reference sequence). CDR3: CASRLRDRRTEAFF. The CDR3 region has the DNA TGTGCCAGCAGACTACGGGACAGGCGCACTGAAGCTTTCTTT.

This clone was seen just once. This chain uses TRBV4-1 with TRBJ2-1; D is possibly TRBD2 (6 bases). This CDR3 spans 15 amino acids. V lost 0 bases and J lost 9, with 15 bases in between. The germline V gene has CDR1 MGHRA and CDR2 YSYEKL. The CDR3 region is CASSQDRGTHGEQFF. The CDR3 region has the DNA TGCGCCAGCAGCCAAGATCGGGGGACCCACGGTGAGCAGTTCTTC.

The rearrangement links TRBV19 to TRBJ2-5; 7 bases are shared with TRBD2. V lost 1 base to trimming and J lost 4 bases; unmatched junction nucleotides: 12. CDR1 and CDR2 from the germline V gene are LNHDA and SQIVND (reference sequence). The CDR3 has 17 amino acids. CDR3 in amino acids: CASSIGGGPLVLETQYF. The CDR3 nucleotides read TGTGCCAGTAGTATAGGGGGGGGACCCCTGGTTCTAGAGACCCAGTACTTC.

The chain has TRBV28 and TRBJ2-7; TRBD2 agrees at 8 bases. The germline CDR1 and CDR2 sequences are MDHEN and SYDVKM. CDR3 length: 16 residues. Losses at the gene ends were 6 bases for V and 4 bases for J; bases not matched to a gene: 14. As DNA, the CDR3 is TGTGCCAGCAGCGTTCACTATAGCGGGACCCTTTACGAGCAGTACTTC. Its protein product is CASSVHYSGTLYEQYF. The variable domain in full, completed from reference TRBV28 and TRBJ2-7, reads DVKVTQSSRYLVKRTGEKVFLECVQDMDHENMFWYRQDPGLGLRLIYFSYDVKMKEKGDIPEGYSVSREKKERFSLILESASTNQTSMYLCASSVHYSGTLYEQYFGPGTRLTVT.

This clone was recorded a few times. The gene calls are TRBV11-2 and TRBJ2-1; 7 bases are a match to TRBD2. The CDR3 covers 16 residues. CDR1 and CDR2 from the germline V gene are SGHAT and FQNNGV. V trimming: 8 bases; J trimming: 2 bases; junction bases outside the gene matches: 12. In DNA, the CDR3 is TGTGCCAGCGGATCCCGTCCGGGACTAACCTACAATGAGCAGTTCTTC. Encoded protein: CASGSRPGLTYNEQFF.

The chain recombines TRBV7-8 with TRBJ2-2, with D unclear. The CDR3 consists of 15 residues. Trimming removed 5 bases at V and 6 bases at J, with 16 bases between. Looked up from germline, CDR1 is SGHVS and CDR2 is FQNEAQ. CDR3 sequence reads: CASSPMLISAGELFF. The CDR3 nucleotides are TGTGCCAGCAGCCCCATGCTAATAAGCGCCGGGGAGCTGTTTTTT.

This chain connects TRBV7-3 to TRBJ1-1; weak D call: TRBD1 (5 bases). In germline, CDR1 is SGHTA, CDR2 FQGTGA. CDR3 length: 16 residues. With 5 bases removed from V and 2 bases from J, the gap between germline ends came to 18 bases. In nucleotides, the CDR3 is TGTGCCAGCAGCGAGACAGCTACAGGAAGAAACACTGAAGCTTTCTTT. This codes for CASSETATGRNTEAFF. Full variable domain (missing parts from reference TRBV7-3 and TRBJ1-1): GAGVSQTPSNKVTEKGKYVELRCDPISGHTALYWYRQSLGQGPEFLIYFQGTGAADDSGLPNDRFFAVRPEGSVSTLKIQRTERGDSAVYLCASSETATGRNTEAFFGQGTRLTVV.

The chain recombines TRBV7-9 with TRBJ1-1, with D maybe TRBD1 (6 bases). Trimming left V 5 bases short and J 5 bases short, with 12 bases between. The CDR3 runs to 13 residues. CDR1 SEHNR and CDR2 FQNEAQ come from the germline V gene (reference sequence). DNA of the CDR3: TGTGCCAGCAGCATAGAGGGGGGGACTGAAGCTTTCTTT. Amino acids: CASSIEGGTEAFF. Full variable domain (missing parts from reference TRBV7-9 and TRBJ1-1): DTGVSQNPRHKITKRGQNVTFRCDPISEHNRLYWYRQTLGQGPEFLTYFQNEAQLEKSRLLSDRFSAERPKGSFSTLEIQRTEQGDSAMYLCASSIEGGTEAFFGQGTRLTVV.

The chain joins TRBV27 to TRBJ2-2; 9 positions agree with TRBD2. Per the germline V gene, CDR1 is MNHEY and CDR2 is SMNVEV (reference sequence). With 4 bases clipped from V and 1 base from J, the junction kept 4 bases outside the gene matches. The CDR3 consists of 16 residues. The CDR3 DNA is TGTGCCAGCAGTTCTAAGCGGGAGGTGAACACCGGGGAGCTGTTTTTT. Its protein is CASSSKREVNTGELFF.

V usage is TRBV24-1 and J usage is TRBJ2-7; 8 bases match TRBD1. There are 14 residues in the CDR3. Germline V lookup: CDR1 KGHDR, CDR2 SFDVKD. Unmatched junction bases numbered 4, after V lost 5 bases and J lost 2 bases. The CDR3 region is CATSVTGATYEQYF. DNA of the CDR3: TGTGCCACCAGTGTGACAGGGGCTACCTACGAGCAGTACTTC.

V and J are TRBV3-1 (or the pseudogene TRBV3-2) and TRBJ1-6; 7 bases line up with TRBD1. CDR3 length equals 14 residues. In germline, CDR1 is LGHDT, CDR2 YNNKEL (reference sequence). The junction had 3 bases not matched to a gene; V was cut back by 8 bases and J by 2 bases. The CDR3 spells CASRQGTYNSPLHF. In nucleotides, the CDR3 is TGTGCCAGCCGACAGGGCACCTATAATTCACCCCTCCACTTT.

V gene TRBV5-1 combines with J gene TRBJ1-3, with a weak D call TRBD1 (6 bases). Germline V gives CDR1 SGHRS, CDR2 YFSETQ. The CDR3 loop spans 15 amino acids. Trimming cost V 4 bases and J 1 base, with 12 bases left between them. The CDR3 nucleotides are TGCGCCAGCAGCGAAACAGGGTTGTCTGGAAACACCATATATTTT. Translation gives CASSETGLSGNTIYF.

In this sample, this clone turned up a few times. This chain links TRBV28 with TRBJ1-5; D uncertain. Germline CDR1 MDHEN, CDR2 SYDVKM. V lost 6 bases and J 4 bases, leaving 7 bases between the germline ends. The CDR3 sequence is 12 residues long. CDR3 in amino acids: CASSPLNQPQHF. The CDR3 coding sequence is TGTGCCAGCAGCCCCTTAAATCAGCCCCAGCATTTT.

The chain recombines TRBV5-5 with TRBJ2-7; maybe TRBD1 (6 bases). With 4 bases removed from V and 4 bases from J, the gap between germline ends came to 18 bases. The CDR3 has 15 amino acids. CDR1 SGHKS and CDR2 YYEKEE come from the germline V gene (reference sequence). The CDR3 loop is CASSARQAPGYEQYF. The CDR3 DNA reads TGTGCCAGCAGCGCCAGACAGGCCCCCGGATACGAGCAGTACTTC.

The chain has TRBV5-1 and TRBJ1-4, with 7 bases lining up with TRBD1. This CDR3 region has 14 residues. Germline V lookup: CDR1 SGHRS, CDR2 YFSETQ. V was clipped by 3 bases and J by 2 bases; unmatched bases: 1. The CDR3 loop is CASSYRGTNEKLFF. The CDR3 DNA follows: TGCGCCAGCAGCTACAGGGGCACTAATGAAAAACTGTTTTTT.

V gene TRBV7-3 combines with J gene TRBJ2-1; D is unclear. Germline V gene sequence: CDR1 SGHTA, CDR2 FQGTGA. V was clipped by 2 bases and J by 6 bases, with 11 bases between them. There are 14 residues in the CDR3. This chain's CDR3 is CASSLGLIGNEQFF. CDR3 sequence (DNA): TGTGCCAGCAGCTTAGGGCTGATAGGCAATGAGCAGTTCTTC. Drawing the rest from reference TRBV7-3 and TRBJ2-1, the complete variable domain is GAGVSQTPSNKVTEKGKYVELRCDPISGHTALYWYRQSLGQGPEFLIYFQGTGAADDSGLPNDRFFAVRPEGSVSTLKIQRTERGDSAVYLCASSLGLIGNEQFFGPGTRLTVL.

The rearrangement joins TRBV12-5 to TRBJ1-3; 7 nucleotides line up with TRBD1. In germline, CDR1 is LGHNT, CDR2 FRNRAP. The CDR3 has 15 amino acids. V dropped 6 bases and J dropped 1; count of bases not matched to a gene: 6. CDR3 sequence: CASGIDRASGNTIYF. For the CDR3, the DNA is TGTGCTAGTGGCATAGACAGGGCGTCTGGAAACACCATATATTTT.

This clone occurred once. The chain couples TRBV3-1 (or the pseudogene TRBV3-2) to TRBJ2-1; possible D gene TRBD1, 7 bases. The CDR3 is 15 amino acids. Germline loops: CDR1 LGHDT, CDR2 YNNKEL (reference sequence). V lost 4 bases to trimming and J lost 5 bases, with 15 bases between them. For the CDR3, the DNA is TGTGCCAGCAGCCTCAGCCCAGGGGGGCACAATGAGCAGTTCTTC. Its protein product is CASSLSPGGHNEQFF.

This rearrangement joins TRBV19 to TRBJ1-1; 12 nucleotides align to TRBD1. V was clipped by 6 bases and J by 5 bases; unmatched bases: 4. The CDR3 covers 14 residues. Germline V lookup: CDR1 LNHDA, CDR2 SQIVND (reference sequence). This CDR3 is CASRGQGAGTEAFF. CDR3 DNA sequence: TGTGCCAGTAGGGGACAGGGGGCGGGTACTGAAGCTTTCTTT.

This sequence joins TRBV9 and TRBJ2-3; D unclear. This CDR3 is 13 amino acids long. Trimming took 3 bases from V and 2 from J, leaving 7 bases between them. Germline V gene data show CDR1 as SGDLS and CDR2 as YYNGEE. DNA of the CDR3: TGTGCCAGCAGCGCTATATACACAGATACGCAGTATTTT. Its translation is CASSAIYTDTQYF.